This T cell receptor beta chain is from a study of blood T cell repertoires in COVID-19. Generated by immunoSEQ multiplex PCR, the TCRdb table keeps only in-frame clones and is missing some. The sample has about 33,000 clones, 84% seen once; the top ten hold approximately 12%. Trimming stripped 1 base from V and 0 bases from J, with 11 bases between. There are 16 residues in the CDR3. Germline CDR1 and CDR2: SEHNR and FQNEAQ (reference sequence). The sequenced material came from peripheral blood. V and J are TRBV7-9 and TRBJ2-3, with D possibly TRBD2 on 6 matching bases. This TCR derives from a human donor in a cohort sampled during active COVID-19. CDR3 sequence: CASSLVLAGSTDTQYF. The CDR3 DNA reads TGTGCCAGCAGCTTAGTCCTGGCGGGGAGCACAGATACGCAGTATTTT.